This T cell receptor (beta chain) was obtained from a study of regulatory T cells in long-lasting Graves disease. Study-wide context: Persistent Graves' disease required over 5 years of antithyroid drugs and positive TSH receptor antibodies.

Points from the study as a whole: Relative to newly diagnosed Graves' patients, persistent ones had lower TCR diversity.

Remarks on this clonotype: The antigen is not known.

The TCR beta library used iRepertoire HTBI primers with Arm-PCR amplification of CDR3. In the original workflow: Detected in the samples were roughly 60 TRBV and 14 to 15 TRBJ segments. TCRdb re-analysed the multiplex PCR reads in MiXCR, keeping a single row per CDR3 protein. TCRdb, not the authors, supplied the V and J calls. The sample has 350,000 to 500,000 distinct CDR3 sequences, roughly a fifth seen once; the top ten hold 13% to 15%. Noted time point: persistent/refractory GD, antithyroid drugs over 5 years with positive TRAb. PBMC-derived RNA was used for the TCR library. It was an endocrinology department in Xi'an, China, that provided the patients. Germline V gives CDR1 SGDLS, CDR2 YYNGEE. V was pared by 1 base and J by 4 bases, with 13 bases of the junction left unmatched. This CDR3 has 18 residues.

The receptor was derived from a female donor with Graves disease. The specimen was peripheral blood mononuclear cells (PBMCs), collected when the disease was refractory, from a patient treated with antithyroid drugs. The rearrangement joins TRBV9 to TRBJ2-2; 7 nucleotides align to TRBD2. The CDR3 nucleotides read TGTGCCAGCAGCGTACCCATGTTGGGAGGGCCAAGCACCGGGGAGCTGTTTTTT. Translated: CASSVPMLGGPSTGELFF.